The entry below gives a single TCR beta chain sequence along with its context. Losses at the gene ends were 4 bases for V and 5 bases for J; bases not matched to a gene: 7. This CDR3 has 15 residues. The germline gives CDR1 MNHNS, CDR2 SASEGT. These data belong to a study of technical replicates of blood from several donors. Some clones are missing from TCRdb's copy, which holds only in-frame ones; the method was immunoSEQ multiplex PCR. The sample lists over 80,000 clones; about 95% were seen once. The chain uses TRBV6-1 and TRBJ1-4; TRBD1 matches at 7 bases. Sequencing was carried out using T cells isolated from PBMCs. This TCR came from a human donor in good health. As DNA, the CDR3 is TGTGCCAGCAGTGTGAGGACAGGCCTAAATGAAAAACTGTTTTTT. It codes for CASSVRTGLNEKLFF.